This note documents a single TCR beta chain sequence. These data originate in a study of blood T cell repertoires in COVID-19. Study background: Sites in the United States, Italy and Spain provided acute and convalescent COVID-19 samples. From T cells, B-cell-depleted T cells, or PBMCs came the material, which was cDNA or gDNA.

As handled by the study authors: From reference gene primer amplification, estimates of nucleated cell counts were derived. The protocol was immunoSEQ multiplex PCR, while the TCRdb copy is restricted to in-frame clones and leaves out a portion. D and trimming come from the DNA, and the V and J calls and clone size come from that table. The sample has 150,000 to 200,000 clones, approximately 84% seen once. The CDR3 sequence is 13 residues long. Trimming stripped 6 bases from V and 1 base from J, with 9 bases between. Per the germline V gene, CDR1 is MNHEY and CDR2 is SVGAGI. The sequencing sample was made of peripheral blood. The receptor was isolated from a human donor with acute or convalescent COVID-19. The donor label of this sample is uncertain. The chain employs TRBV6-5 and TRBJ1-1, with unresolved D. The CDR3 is CASRPEGNTEAFF. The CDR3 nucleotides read TGTGCCAGCAGACCCGAGGGGAACACTGAAGCTTTCTTT.